The text below deals with one T cell receptor beta chain. This record comes from a study of response to subunit inactivated influenza vaccine. TCRdb reanalysed the RT-PCR reads using MiXCR and keeps one entry per CDR3 protein. The repertoire consists of 150,000 to 200,000 distinct CDR3 sequences, with over 9.5% occurring once and the leading ten covering approximately 32%. A further study also used this sample, focusing on T cells expressing NK-cell markers. That publication notes: Libraries used 5'RACE template switching adding universal primer site and UMIs. Out of eight donors sequenced, seven tested HCMV-seropositive and the remaining one seronegative. Several donors' CD3+CD56-NKG2C+ cells were dominated by the same clonotypes.

The source was CD8+ T cells sorted from PBMCs, collected 11 to 12 days after vaccination. The sequence came from a man over 45 who received an inactivated influenza vaccine.

CDR3 loop: CASSLFGRTTKSQETQYF. CDR3 in DNA: TGTGCCAGCAGCTTATTTGGGCGTACTACTAAGTCCCAAGAGACCCAGTACTTC. The V gene is TRBV11-1, the J gene TRBJ2-5, with D unresolved. Germline lookup yields CDR1 SGHAT and CDR2 FQDESV (reference sequence). The CDR3 has 18 residues. The V and J ends lost 2 bases and 1 base respectively, with 20 bases between them.